A single sample gave rise to the 13 T cell receptor beta chains below, sequenced in a study of T cell repertoires in ileal Crohn's disease. Clones were read by immunoSEQ multiplex PCR, and TCRdb kept only the in-frame ones, dropping some. The data hold fewer than 10,000 clones, with approximately 80% observed a single time. The specimen sequenced was ileal tissue. These receptors all come from an adult with Crohn's disease.

The chain uses TRBV6-5 and TRBJ2-7, with 8 bases identical to TRBD2. Germline V lookup: CDR1 MNHEY, CDR2 SVGAGI. After removal of 8 bases from V and 0 bases from J, the junction contained 3 bases not matched to a gene. The length of the CDR3 is 13 residues. The CDR3 bases are TGTGCCAGCCTACTAGCGGCCTCCTACGAGCAGTACTTC. Translating it yields CASLLAASYEQYF.

This rearrangement joins TRBV2 to TRBJ2-1; 7 bases align to TRBD1. CDR3 length: 15 amino acids. Germline loops: CDR1 SNHLY, CDR2 FYNNEI. J was trimmed by 5 bases and V by 4 bases; bases with no gene match: 8. Written as DNA, the CDR3 is TGTGCCAGCAGTGGTTTCTGGACAGGCGACAATGAGCAGTTCTTC. Residues: CASSGFWTGDNEQFF.

This chain connects TRBV5-8 to TRBJ2-7; 9 bases are shared with TRBD1. The CDR3 consists of 16 residues. Germline loops: CDR1 SGHTS, CDR2 YDEGEE. Trimming took 4 bases from V and 1 from J; bases not matched to a gene: 9. The CDR3 sequence is CASSHFWGQGSYEQYF. CDR3 nucleotides: TGTGCCAGCAGCCACTTCTGGGGACAGGGATCCTACGAGCAGTACTTC. Together with reference TRBV5-8 and TRBJ2-7, the CDR3 gives the full variable domain: EAGVTQSPTHLIKTRGQQATLRCSPISGHTSVYWYQQALGLGLQFLLWYDEGEERNRGNFPPRFSGRQFPNYSSELNVNALELEDSALYLCASSHFWGQGSYEQYFGPGTRLTVT.

About this clone: Relative to the germline gene, one junction end is altered; a read error may explain this. The chain links TRBV30 to TRBJ2-7, with D hard to call. Germline V CDR1 and CDR2: GTSNPN, SVGIG (reference sequence). The CDR3 totals 11 residues. The CDR3 sequence is CASRAVGRLHF. The DNA of the CDR3 is TGTGCCTCCCGGGCTGTAGGCAGGTTGCACTTC.

This clone occurred once. The chain recombines TRBV5-1 with TRBJ2-7; 9 nucleotides match TRBD2. CDR1 is SGHRS and CDR2 is YFSETQ in the germline V gene. This CDR3 has 16 amino acids. With V trimmed by 0 bases and J by 0 bases, 4 bases remained unmatched. The CDR3 sequence: CASSLEASGISYEQYF. CDR3 in DNA: TGCGCCAGCAGCTTGGAGGCTAGCGGGATCTCCTACGAGCAGTACTTC. The full variable domain, with the rest looked up from reference TRBV5-1 and TRBJ2-7, is KAGVTQTPRYLIKTRGQQVTLSCSPISGHRSVSWYQQTPGQGLQFLFEYFSETQRNKGNFPGRFSGRQFSNSRSEMNVSTLELGDSALYLCASSLEASGISYEQYFGPGTRLTVT.

The CDR3 nucleotides are TGTGCCAGCAGCTTAACTTCCCTTCTAGAGGGAGATAACAATGAGCAGTTCTTC. This encodes CASSLTSLLEGDNNEQFF. The chain combines TRBV7-2 with TRBJ2-1; D may be TRBD2 (5 bases). CDR3 length equals 18 residues. CDR1 is SGHTA and CDR2 is FQGNSA in the germline V gene. V was shortened by 2 bases and J by 5 bases, with 22 bases between the two germline ends.

The rearrangement uses TRBV6-4 and TRBJ2-5; TRBD2 agrees at 13 bases. CDR3 length equals 20 residues. V trimming: 2 bases; J trimming: 1 base; junction bases outside the gene matches: 13. Germline CDR1 reads MRHNA; CDR2 reads SNTAGT. CDR3 residues: CASSDANRTSGRGVQETQYF. In DNA form, the CDR3 reads TGTGCCAGCAGTGACGCGAACAGGACTAGCGGGAGAGGCGTCCAAGAGACCCAGTACTTC.

V and J are TRBV15 and TRBJ2-1; TRBD2 matches at 7 bases. The CDR3 has 15 residues. Unmatched junction bases numbered 6, after V lost 3 bases and J lost 4 bases. Germline-derived CDR1 and CDR2 are LNHNV and YYDKDF (reference sequence). The CDR3 is CATSSASGTYNEQFF. The CDR3 region has the DNA TGTGCCACCAGCAGCGCTAGCGGTACATACAATGAGCAGTTCTTC.

This clone was counted a single time. This chain connects TRBV7-8 to TRBJ1-1; the match to TRBD1 covers 10 bases. V shed 4 bases and J 5 bases; nucleotides not matched to a gene: 4. This CDR3 has 14 amino acids. Germline lookup yields CDR1 SGHVS and CDR2 FQNEAQ. The CDR3 coding sequence is TGTGCCAGCAGCTGGGGACAGGGGAGGACTGAAGCTTTCTTT. Translating gives CASSWGQGRTEAFF.

This chain uses TRBV18 with TRBJ2-5; D gene uncertain. Trimming left V 5 bases short and J 0 bases short, with 1 base between. The CDR3 runs to 11 residues. From germline, CDR1 is KGHSH and CDR2 LQKENI. The CDR3, as DNA: TGTGCCAGCTCATACCAAGAGACCCAGTACTTC. This translates into CASSYQETQYF.

This clone was detected only a few times. V usage is TRBV19 and J usage is TRBJ2-7; 14 nucleotides agree with TRBD2. CDR3 length: 17 amino acids. Germline V gene data show CDR1 as LNHDA and CDR2 as SQIVND (reference sequence). V shed 3 bases, J shed 7 bases, and the junction held 11 bases outside the gene matches. CDR3 loop: CASSIFGTSGRRSEQYF. In nucleotides, the CDR3 is TGTGCCAGTAGTATTTTCGGGACTAGCGGGAGACGTTCTGAGCAGTACTTC.

This rearrangement joins TRBV6-5 to TRBJ1-3; D remains unclear. V gave up 3 bases and J gave up 0 bases, with 12 bases separating them. The CDR3 is 16 residues long. The germline V gene has CDR1 MNHEY and CDR2 SVGAGI. The CDR3 sequence is CASSYGIWGSGNTIYF. The CDR3 region has the DNA TGTGCCAGCAGTTATGGTATCTGGGGCTCTGGAAACACCATATATTTT.

This chain joins TRBV5-6 and TRBJ2-1; TRBD1 matches at 8 bases. This CDR3 is 12 amino acids long. Germline CDR1 SGHDT, CDR2 YYEEEE. J gave up 13 bases and V 0 bases, and 3 bases lay outside the gene matches. The CDR3 protein is CASSLGGQVQFF. As DNA, the CDR3 is TGTGCCAGCAGCTTGGGGGGACAGGTCCAGTTCTTC.